This T cell receptor (beta chain) was sequenced during a study of blood T cell repertoires in COVID-19. Study-wide background: The United States, Italy and Spain were the sources of the acute and convalescent COVID-19 samples.

In the original processing: Reference gene primer amplification in the assay estimated nucleated cell counts. Profiling relied on immunoSEQ multiplex PCR, and the TCRdb table lists in-frame clones only, not all of them. The V and J calls and clone size were taken over from that table, and D and trimming were inferred from the DNA. The top ten hold about 15% of the sample, which has about 52,000 clones, roughly 87% seen once. CDR3 length: 15 residues. Trimming cost V 3 bases and J 2 bases; bases outside gene matches: 5. Germline V lookup: CDR1 PRHDT, CDR2 FYEKMQ (reference sequence). The TCR comes from a human donor with active COVID-19. The donor label of this sample is uncertain. The J gene is TRBJ2-3, the V gene TRBV13; 7 positions match TRBD2. Sequenced sample: peripheral blood. CDR3 region: CASSFASGYTDTQYF. The CDR3 nucleotides are TGTGCCAGCAGCTTCGCTAGCGGTTACACAGATACGCAGTATTTT.